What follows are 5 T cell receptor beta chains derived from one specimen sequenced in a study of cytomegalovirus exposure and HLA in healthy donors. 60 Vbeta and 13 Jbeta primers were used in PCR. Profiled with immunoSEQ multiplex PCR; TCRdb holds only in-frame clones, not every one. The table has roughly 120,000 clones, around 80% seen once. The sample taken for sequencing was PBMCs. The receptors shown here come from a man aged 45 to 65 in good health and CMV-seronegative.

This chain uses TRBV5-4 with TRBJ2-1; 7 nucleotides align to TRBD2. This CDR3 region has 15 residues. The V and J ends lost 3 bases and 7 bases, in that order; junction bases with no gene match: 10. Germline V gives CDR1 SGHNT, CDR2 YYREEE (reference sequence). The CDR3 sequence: CASSWPSGGINEQFF. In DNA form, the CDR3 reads TGTGCCAGCAGCTGGCCCTCCGGGGGGATAAATGAGCAGTTCTTC.

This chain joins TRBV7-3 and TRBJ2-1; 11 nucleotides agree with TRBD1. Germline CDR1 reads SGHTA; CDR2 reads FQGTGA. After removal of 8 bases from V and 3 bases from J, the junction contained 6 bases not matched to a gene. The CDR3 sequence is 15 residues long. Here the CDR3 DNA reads TGTGCCAGCGGATCCGGGACAGGGGGCTACAATGAGCAGTTCTTC. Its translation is CASGSGTGGYNEQFF.

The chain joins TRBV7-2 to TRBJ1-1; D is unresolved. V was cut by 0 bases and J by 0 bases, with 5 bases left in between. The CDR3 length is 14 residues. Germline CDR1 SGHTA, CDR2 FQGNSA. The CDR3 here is CASSLAAVNTEAFF. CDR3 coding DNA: TGTGCCAGCAGCTTAGCGGCGGTGAACACTGAAGCTTTCTTT.

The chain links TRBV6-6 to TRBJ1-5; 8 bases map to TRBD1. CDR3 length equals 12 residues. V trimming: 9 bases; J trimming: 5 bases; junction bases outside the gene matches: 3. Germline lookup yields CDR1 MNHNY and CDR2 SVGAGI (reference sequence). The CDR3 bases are TGTGCCAGTGGGACAGGCGATCAGCCCCAGCATTTT. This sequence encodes CASGTGDQPQHF.

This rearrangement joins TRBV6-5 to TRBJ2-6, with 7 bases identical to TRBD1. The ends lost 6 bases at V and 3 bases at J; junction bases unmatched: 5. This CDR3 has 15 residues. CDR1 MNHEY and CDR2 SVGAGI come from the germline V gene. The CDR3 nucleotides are TGTGCCAGCAGGAACAGGGGAAGTGGGGCCAACGTCCTGACTTTC. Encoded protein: CASRNRGSGANVLTF.